These 15 T cell receptor beta chains were all obtained from the same sample, sequenced in a study of type 1 regulatory T cells. These receptors have no identified antigens. From the reads, TCRdb called clonotypes with MiXCR, one entry per CDR3 protein. The profile covers tens of thousands of distinct CDR3 sequences, with less than 70% appearing a single time and about 2% taken by the ten largest. The source material was cultured non-Tr1 T cells, either the whole culture or a sorted T cell fraction (not recorded which). These receptors were obtained from a human donor in good health.

A few counts support this clonotype. The chain carries TRBV7-8 and TRBJ1-1; D is unclear. Deletions cut 3 bases from V and 1 base from J, with 6 bases between. In germline, CDR1 is SGHVS, CDR2 FQNEAQ. The CDR3 spans 13 residues. The CDR3, as DNA: TGTGCCAGCAGCTTTGCAGGGAACACTGAAGCTTTCTTT. Amino acids: CASSFAGNTEAFF.

This clonotype turned up a few times. The J gene is TRBJ2-2, the V gene TRBV12-3 or TRBV12-4; no reliable D call. Between the trimmed V and J ends, which lost 6 bases and 4 bases, there was a span of 9 bases. This CDR3 contains 13 residues. The CDR3 DNA sequence: TGTGCCAGCAGCCACGGCAGCACCGGGGAGCTGTTTTTT. It encodes CASSHGSTGELFF.

This chain joins TRBV19 and TRBJ1-2; D is unclear. This CDR3 is built from 15 residues. With 1 base removed from V and 2 bases from J, the gap between germline ends came to 11 bases. Germline lookup yields CDR1 LNHDA and CDR2 SQIVND (reference sequence). The CDR3 region has the DNA TGTGCCAGTAGTATAGGGACCATACCGAACTATGGCTACACCTTC. Its protein product is CASSIGTIPNYGYTF.

The CDR3 loop is CASSGDRGQETQYF. As DNA, the CDR3 is TGTGCCAGCAGCGGTGACAGGGGCCAAGAGACCCAGTACTTC. The chain links TRBV2 to TRBJ2-5; 8 bases line up with TRBD1. Unmatched junction bases numbered 4, after V lost 6 bases and J lost 1 base. The CDR3 covers 14 residues. From germline, CDR1 is SNHLY and CDR2 FYNNEI.

The chain has TRBV20-1 and TRBJ2-1, with D possibly being TRBD2 (6 bases). This CDR3 comprises 13 residues. Germline V CDR1 and CDR2: DFQATT, SNEGSKA (reference sequence). Trimming stripped 5 bases from V and 7 bases from J, with 15 bases between. CDR3 amino acids: CSAPEGGGNEQFF. Here the CDR3 DNA reads TGCAGTGCTCCGGAGGGCGGAGGAAATGAGCAGTTCTTC.

This clonotype was counted only a few times. The J gene is TRBJ2-1, the V gene TRBV12-3 or TRBV12-4; 8 nucleotides match TRBD1. This CDR3 spans 15 amino acids. V dropped 6 bases and J dropped 3; count of bases not matched to a gene: 7. CDR3 sequence: CASRSTGGNYNEQFF. As DNA, the CDR3 is TGTGCCAGCAGGAGTACAGGGGGAAACTACAATGAGCAGTTCTTC.

This chain joins TRBV7-9 and TRBJ2-1; TRBD2 matches 9 bases. The ends lost 8 bases at V and 9 bases at J; junction bases unmatched: 11. Germline lookup yields CDR1 SEHNR and CDR2 FQNEAQ (reference sequence). The CDR3 sequence is 14 residues long. The CDR3 region has the DNA TGTGCCAGCGGGCGTGCGGGAGGGCCGGGTGAGCAGTTCTTC. Its protein product is CASGRAGGPGEQFF.

The genes are TRBV30 and TRBJ2-7, with D perhaps given as TRBD1 or TRBD2 (5 bases each). The CDR3 extends over 12 amino acids. The germline V and J ends were trimmed by 0 bases and 6 bases, with 9 bases remaining between them. Germline V lookup: CDR1 GTSNPN, CDR2 SVGIG (reference sequence). CDR3 sequence reads: CAWSVPGGEQYF. CDR3 nucleotides: TGTGCCTGGAGTGTACCTGGGGGCGAGCAGTACTTC. Combining the CDR3 with reference TRBV30 and TRBJ2-7 gives the whole variable domain SQTIHQWPATLVQPVGSPLSLECTVEGTSNPNLYWYRQAAGRGLQLLFYSVGIGQISSEVPQNLSASRPQDRQFILSSKKLLLSDSGFYLCAWSVPGGEQYFGPGTRLTVT.

This clonotype was observed a single time. The V call is TRBV30, the J call TRBJ1-1, with D possibly matching TRBD1 (6 bases). In germline, CDR1 is GTSNPN, CDR2 SVGIG (reference sequence). V gave up 4 bases and J gave up 4 bases, with 13 bases separating them. The CDR3 has 13 residues. The chain's CDR3 is CAWKRQEGTEAFF. Here the CDR3 DNA reads TGTGCCTGGAAGAGACAGGAGGGCACTGAAGCTTTCTTT.

The gene calls are TRBV6-1 and TRBJ2-2, with D possibly matching TRBD2 (6 bases). Germline CDR1 reads MNHNS; CDR2 reads SASEGT. V lost 10 bases and J 3 bases, leaving 18 bases between the germline ends. The CDR3 loop spans 15 amino acids. CDR3: CAIRRDSIYTGELFF. In DNA, the CDR3 is TGTGCCATCAGGCGGGACTCTATTTACACCGGGGAGCTGTTTTTT.

The chain carries TRBV28 and TRBJ2-3, with D hard to call. V was trimmed by 8 bases and J by 0 bases, leaving 12 bases between them. This CDR3 has 14 amino acids. Looked up from germline, CDR1 is MDHEN and CDR2 is SYDVKM. The CDR3 sequence is CASRRGPSTDTQYF. The CDR3 DNA is TGTGCCAGCCGCCGAGGCCCTAGCACAGATACGCAGTATTTT.

By sample share, this clonotype is medium-sized (0.01 to 0.1%). The J gene is TRBJ2-1, the V gene TRBV10-3; 10 bases line up with TRBD2. The CDR3 runs 14 residues. Germline lookup yields CDR1 ENHRY and CDR2 SYGVKD. The V segment lost 7 bases and the J segment 9 bases; nucleotides outside the gene matches: 9. The CDR3 protein is CAIKASGSPLEQFF. CDR3 coding DNA: TGTGCCATCAAGGCTAGCGGGAGCCCACTTGAGCAGTTCTTC.

The CDR3 here is CASRGSSRGEQYF. As DNA, the CDR3 is TGTGCCAGCCGCGGGAGTTCAAGGGGGGAGCAGTACTTC. The J gene is TRBJ2-7, the V gene TRBV27; D possibly corresponds to TRBD2 (7 bases). The CDR3 covers 13 residues. Germline V gene data show CDR1 as MNHEY and CDR2 as SMNVEV (reference sequence). The V end lost 8 bases, the J end lost 7 bases, and 18 bases lay between the germline ends.

This chain links TRBV2 with TRBJ2-1, with D possibly TRBD2 on 5 matching bases. CDR1 is SNHLY and CDR2 is FYNNEI in the germline V gene. Trimming cost V 7 bases and J 8 bases, with 15 bases left between them. The CDR3 extends over 13 amino acids. The CDR3 sequence: CASTKRNDDEQFF. The CDR3 DNA sequence: TGTGCCAGCACGAAGCGGAACGACGATGAGCAGTTCTTC.

V usage is TRBV5-6 and J usage is TRBJ2-3, with 10 bases that match TRBD1. Per germline, CDR1 SGHDT and CDR2 YYEEEE. This CDR3 has 15 amino acids. J gave up 8 bases and V 4 bases, and 10 bases lay outside the gene matches. The CDR3 sequence: CASSGDRGRRGTQYF. In DNA form, the CDR3 reads TGTGCCAGCAGCGGTGACAGGGGGCGCAGGGGTACGCAGTATTTT.